This T cell receptor beta chain is drawn from a study of T cell responses to AZD1222 COVID-19 vaccine. Study findings and constraints: Spike-specific TCR breadth and depth grew following two AZD1222 doses.

This CDR3 is 16 amino acids long. With 2 bases removed from V and 4 bases from J, the gap between germline ends came to 14 bases. Germline CDR1 KGHSY, CDR2 FQNENV. Regarding this clone: Its specificity is not known.

Data came from immunoSEQ multiplex PCR; TCRdb stores just in-frame clones and leaves some out. This table holds under 150,000 clones, around 85% found once. Sequences were derived from peripheral blood, sampled on day 0 of AZD1222 vaccination. This sequence joins TRBV16 and TRBJ2-2; D is uncertain. The sequence came from an adult in good health. The CDR3 coding sequence is TGTGCCAGCAGCCAACGTGGCGGAGTACTCACCGGGGAGCTGTTTTTT. It codes for CASSQRGGVLTGELFF.